The subject of this entry is one T cell receptor beta chain. The sample comes from a study of blood T cell repertoires in COVID-19. Whole-study context: Collection of acute and convalescent COVID-19 samples took place in the United States, Italy and Spain. PBMCs, B-cell-depleted T cells, or T cells provided the cDNA or gDNA that made up the material.

In the authors' methods: For nucleated cells, counts were estimated from reference gene primer amplification. Sequenced by immunoSEQ multiplex PCR; TCRdb stores in-frame clones only, minus some. The DNA was the basis for D and trimming; V, J and clone size are from that table. The repertoire holds tens of thousands of clones, around 83% seen once, with around two fifths in the top ten. Germline V gives CDR1 SEHNR, CDR2 FQNEAQ (reference sequence). The CDR3 contains 16 residues. J was trimmed by 2 bases and V by 4 bases; bases with no gene match: 9. The source of this sequence is a woman at least 80 years old with active or convalescent COVID-19. Specimen: peripheral blood. The J gene is TRBJ2-3, the V gene TRBV7-9, with 7 bases fitting TRBD1. CDR3 nucleotides: TGTGCCAGCAGCTCGCGGACAGGTTTATACACAGATACGCAGTATTTT. As protein: CASSSRTGLYTDTQYF. Together with reference TRBV7-9 and TRBJ2-3, the CDR3 gives the full variable domain: DTGVSQNPRHKITKRGQNVTFRCDPISEHNRLYWYRQTLGQGPEFLTYFQNEAQLEKSRLLSDRFSAERPKGSFSTLEIQRTEQGDSAMYLCASSSRTGLYTDTQYFGPGTRLTVL.